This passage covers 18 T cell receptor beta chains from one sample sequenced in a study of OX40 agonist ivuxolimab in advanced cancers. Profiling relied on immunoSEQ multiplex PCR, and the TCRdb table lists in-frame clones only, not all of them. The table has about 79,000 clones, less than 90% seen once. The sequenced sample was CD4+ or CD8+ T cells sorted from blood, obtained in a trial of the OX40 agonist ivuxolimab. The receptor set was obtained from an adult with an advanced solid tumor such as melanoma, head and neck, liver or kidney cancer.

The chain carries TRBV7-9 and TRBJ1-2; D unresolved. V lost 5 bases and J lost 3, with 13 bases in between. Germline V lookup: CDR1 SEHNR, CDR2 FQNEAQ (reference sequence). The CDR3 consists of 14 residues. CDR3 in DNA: TGTGCCAGCAGCGCGGCGTACCACGACTATGGCTACACCTTC. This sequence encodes CASSAAYHDYGYTF.

CDR3 in amino acids: CASSLTEPYEQYF. CDR3 sequence (DNA): TGTGCCAGCAGCCTGACAGAGCCCTACGAGCAGTACTTC. The chain uses TRBV21-1 and TRBJ2-7; the table's D call, TRBD1, has no DNA check behind it. TRBV21-1 is shown as a pseudogene. The CDR3 loop spans 13 amino acids.

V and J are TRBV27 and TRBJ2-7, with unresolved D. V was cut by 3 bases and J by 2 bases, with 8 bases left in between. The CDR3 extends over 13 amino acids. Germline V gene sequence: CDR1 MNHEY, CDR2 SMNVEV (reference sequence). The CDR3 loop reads CASSLHSTYEQYF. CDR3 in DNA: TGTGCCAGCAGTTTGCACAGCACCTACGAGCAGTACTTC.

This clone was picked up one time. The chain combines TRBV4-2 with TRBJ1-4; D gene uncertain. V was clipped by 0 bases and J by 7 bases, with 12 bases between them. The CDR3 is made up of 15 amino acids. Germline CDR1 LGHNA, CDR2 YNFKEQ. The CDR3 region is CASSQDEGFSEKLFF. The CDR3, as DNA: TGTGCCAGCAGCCAAGATGAAGGTTTTAGTGAAAAACTGTTTTTT.

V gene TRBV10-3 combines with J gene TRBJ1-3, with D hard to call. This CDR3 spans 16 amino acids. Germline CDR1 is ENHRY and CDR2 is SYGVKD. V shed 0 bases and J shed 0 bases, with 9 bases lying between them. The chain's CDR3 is CAISESWPSSGNTIYF. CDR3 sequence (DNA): TGTGCCATCAGTGAGTCGTGGCCCAGCTCTGGAAACACCATATATTTT.

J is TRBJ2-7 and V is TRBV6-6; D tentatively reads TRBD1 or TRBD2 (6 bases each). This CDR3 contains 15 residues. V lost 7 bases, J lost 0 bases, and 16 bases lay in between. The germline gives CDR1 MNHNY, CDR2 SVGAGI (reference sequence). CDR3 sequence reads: CASTYKGGGSYEQYF. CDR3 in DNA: TGTGCCAGCACCTACAAAGGAGGGGGCTCCTACGAGCAGTACTTC.

CDR3 sequence (DNA): TGTGCCTGTCAGGAGGACAGGCACTCCTACAATGAGCAGTTCTTC. This sequence encodes CACQEDRHSYNEQFF. This chain uses TRBV30 with TRBJ2-1; 7 bases fit TRBD1. The CDR3 totals 15 residues. CDR1 is GTSNPN, CDR2 SVGIG, per germline (reference sequence). V lost 6 bases to trimming and J lost 0 bases; unmatched junction nucleotides: 8.

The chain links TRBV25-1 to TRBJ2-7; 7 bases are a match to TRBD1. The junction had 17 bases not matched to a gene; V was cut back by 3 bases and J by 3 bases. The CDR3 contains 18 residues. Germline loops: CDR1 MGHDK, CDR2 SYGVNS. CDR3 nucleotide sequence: TGTGCCAGCAGTGACGTCTCCACCCGGGACAGAGAGGGCTACGAGCAGTACTTC. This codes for CASSDVSTRDREGYEQYF.

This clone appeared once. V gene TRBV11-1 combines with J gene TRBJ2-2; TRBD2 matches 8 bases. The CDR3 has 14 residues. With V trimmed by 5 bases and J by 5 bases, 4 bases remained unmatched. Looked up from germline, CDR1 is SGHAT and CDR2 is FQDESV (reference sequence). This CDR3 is CASSPPSGTGELFF. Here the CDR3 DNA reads TGTGCCAGCAGCCCTCCTAGCGGGACCGGGGAGCTGTTTTTT.

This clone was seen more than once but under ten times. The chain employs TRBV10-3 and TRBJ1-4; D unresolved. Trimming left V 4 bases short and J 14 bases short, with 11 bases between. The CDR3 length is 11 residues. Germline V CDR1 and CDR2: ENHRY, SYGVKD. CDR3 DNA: TGTGCCATCAGTGGGGAAGGGAAGCTGTTTTTT. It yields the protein CAISGEGKLFF.

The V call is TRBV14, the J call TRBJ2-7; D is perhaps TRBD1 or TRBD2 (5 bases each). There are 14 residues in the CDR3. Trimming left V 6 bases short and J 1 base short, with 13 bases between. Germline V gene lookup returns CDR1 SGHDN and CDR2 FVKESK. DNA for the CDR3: TGTGCCAGCAGAAGGGACGTGGGATCCTACGAGCAGTACTTC. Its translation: CASRRDVGSYEQYF.

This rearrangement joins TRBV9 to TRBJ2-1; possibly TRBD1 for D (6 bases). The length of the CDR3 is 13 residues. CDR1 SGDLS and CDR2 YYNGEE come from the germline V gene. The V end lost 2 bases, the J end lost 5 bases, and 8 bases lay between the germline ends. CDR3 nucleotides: TGTGCCAGCAGCGTTCGACAGGACAATGAGCAGTTCTTC. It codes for CASSVRQDNEQFF.

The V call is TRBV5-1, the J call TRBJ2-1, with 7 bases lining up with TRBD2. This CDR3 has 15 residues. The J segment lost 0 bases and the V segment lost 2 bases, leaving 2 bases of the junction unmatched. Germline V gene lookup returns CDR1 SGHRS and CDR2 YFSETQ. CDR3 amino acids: CASSLAGHSYNEQFF. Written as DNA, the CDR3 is TGCGCCAGCAGCTTAGCGGGGCACTCCTACAATGAGCAGTTCTTC.

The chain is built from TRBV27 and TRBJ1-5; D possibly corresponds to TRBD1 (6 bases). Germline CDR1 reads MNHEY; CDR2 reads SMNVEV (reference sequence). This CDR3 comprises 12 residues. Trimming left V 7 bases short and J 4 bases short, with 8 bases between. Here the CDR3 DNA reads TGTGCCAGCACGACAGGAAATCAGCCCCAGCATTTT. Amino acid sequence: CASTTGNQPQHF.

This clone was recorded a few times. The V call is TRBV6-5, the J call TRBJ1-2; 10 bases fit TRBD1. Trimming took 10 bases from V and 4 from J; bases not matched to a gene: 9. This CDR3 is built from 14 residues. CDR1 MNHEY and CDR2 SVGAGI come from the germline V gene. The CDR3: CATIPTGGFYGYTF. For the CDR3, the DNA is TGTGCCACAATCCCGACAGGGGGCTTCTATGGCTACACCTTC.

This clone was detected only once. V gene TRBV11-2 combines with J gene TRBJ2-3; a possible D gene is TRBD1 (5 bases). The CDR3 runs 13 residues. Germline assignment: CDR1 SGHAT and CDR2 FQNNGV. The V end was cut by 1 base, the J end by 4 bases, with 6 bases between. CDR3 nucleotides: TGTGCCAGCAGCTTAGTAGGGGCAGATACGCAGTATTTT. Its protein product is CASSLVGADTQYF. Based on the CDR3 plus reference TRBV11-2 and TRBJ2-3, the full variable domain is EAGVAQSPRYKIIEKRQSVAFWCNPISGHATLYWYQQILGQGPKLLIQFQNNGVVDDSQLPKDRFSAERLKGVDSTLKIQPAKLEDSAVYLCASSLVGADTQYFGPGTRLTVL.

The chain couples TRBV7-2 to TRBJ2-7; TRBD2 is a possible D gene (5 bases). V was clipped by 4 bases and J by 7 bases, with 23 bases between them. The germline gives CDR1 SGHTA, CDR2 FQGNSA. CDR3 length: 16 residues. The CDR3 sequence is CASSSRGRLGVREQYF. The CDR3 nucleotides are TGTGCCAGCAGCTCACGGGGTCGACTGGGAGTCAGGGAGCAGTACTTC.

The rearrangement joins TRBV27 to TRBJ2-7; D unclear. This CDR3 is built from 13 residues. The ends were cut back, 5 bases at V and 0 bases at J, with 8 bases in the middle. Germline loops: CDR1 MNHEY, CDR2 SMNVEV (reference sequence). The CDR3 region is CASSISSSYEQYF. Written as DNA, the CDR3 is TGTGCCAGCAGTATCTCGAGCTCCTACGAGCAGTACTTC.